This T cell receptor (beta chain) was identified in a study of T cell responses to AZD1222 COVID-19 vaccine. Broader study findings: Baseline seropositivity characterized only a handful of AZD1222 recipients. Spike-wide coverage was observed for vaccine-associated CD4 TCRs, with dominant responses at 160-218 and 743-854.

Worth noting for this clone: Its antigen remains unknown.

The repertoire was sequenced with immunoSEQ multiplex PCR; TCRdb's copy has only in-frame clones and lacks some. This sample carries 100,000 to 110,000 clones, around nine tenths of them seen once, and the ten largest clones take approximately 16%. The sequence was collected from an adult in good health. The source material was peripheral blood, sampled on day 0 of AZD1222 vaccination.

DNA for the CDR3: TGTGCCAGCAGCCCTCTAGCGGGGGCCGTGTCCTATGAGCAGTTCTTC. It yields the protein CASSPLAGAVSYEQFF. V and J are TRBV7-7 and TRBJ2-1, with 10 bases identical to TRBD2. Trimming at V came to 5 bases and at J to 8 bases, leaving 12 bases not matched to a gene. The CDR3 has 16 residues. Germline-derived CDR1 and CDR2 are SSHAT and FNYEAQ (reference sequence).